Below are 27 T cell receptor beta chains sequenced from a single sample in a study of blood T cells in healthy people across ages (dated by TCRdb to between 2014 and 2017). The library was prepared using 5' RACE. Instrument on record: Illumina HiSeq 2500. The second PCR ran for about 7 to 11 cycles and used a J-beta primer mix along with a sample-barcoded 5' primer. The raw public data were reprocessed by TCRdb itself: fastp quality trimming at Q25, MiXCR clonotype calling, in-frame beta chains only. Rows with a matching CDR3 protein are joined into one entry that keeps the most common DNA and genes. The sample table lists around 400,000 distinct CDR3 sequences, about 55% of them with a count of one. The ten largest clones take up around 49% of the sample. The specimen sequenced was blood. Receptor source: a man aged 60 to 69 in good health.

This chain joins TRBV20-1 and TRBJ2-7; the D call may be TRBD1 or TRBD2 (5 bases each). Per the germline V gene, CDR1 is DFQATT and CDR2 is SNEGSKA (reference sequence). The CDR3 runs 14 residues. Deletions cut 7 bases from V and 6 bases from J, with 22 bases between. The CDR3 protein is CSGSKGSVNCEQYF. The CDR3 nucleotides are TGCAGTGGGAGCAAGGGGAGTGTCAATTGCGAGCAGTACTTC.

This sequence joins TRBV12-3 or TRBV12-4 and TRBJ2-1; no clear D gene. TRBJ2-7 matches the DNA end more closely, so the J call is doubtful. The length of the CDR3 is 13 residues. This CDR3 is CASSLSLYNEQYF. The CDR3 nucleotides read TGTGCCAGCAGTTTGAGCCTCTACAATGAGCAGTACTTC.

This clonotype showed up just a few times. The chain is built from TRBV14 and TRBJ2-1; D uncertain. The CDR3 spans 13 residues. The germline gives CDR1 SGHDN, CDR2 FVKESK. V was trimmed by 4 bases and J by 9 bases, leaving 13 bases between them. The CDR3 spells CASSPLGLGEQFF. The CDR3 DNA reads TGTGCCAGCAGCCCCCTCGGTCTCGGTGAGCAGTTCTTC.

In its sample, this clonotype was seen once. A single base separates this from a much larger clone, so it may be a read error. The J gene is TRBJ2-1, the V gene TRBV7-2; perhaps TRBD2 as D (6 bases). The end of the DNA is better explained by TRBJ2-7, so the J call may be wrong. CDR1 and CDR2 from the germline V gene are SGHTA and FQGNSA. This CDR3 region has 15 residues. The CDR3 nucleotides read TGTGCCAGCAGCTTAGGGCGGGCGGGATACAATGAGCAGTACTTC. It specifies CASSLGRAGYNEQYF.

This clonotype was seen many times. Written as DNA, the CDR3 is TGTGCCACCAGCACTCCCAGGGTTTTAGGCGAGCAGTACTTC. Translated, it gives CATSTPRVLGEQYF. The rearrangement joins TRBV15 to TRBJ2-7; tentative D call: TRBD1 (5 bases). The V and J ends lost 4 bases and 6 bases respectively, with 16 bases between them. The CDR3 spans 14 residues. CDR1 and CDR2 (germline): LNHNV, YYDKDF (reference sequence).

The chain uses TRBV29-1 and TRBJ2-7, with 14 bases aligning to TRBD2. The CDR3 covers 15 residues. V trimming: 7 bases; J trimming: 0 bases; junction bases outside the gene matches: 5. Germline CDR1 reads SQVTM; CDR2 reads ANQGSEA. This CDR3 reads CSGQGTSGGSYEQYF. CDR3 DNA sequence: TGCAGCGGCCAAGGGACTAGCGGGGGCTCCTACGAGCAGTACTTC.

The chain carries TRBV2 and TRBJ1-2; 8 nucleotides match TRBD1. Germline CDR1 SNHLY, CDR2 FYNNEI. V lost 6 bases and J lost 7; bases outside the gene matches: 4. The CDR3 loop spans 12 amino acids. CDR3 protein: CASRTGGGGYTF. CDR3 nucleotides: TGTGCCAGCAGAACAGGGGGGGGTGGCTACACCTTC.

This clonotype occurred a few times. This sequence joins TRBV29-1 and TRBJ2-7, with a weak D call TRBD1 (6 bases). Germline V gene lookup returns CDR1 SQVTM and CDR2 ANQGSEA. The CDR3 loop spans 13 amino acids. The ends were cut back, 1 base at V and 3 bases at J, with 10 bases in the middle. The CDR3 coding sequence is TGCAGCGTTGAAGCGACAGGAGGCTACGAGCAGTACTTC. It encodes CSVEATGGYEQYF.

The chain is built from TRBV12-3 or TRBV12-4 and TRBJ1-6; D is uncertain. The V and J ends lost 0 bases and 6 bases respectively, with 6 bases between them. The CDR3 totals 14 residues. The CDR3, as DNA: TGTGCCAGCAGTTTAGCGCGTGCTAATTCACCCCTCCACTTT. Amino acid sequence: CASSLARANSPLHF.

The CDR3 region is CSATPHLNQPQHF. As DNA, the CDR3 is TGCAGTGCTACCCCTCACTTAAATCAGCCCCAGCATTTT. J is TRBJ1-5 and V is TRBV20-1; D uncertain. The V end was cut by 4 bases, the J end by 4 bases, with 11 bases between. Per the germline V gene, CDR1 is DFQATT and CDR2 is SNEGSKA (reference sequence). The length of the CDR3 is 13 residues.

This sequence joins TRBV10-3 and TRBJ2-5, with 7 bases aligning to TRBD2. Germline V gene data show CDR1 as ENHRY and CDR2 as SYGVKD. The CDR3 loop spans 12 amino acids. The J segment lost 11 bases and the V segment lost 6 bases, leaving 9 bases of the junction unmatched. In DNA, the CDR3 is TGTGCCATCAGCCGGAGCGGGAATGAGCAGTACTTC. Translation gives CAISRSGNEQYF.

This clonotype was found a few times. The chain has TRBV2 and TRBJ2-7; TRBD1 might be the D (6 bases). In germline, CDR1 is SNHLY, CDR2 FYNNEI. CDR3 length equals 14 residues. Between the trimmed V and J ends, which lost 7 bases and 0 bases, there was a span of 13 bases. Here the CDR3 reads CASTPTGSSYEQYF. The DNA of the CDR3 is TGTGCCAGCACCCCGACAGGCAGCTCCTACGAGCAGTACTTC.

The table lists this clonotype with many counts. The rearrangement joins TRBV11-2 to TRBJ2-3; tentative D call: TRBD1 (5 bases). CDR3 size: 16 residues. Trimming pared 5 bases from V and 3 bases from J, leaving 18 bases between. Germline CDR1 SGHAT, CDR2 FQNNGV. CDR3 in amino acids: CASSPSLGRRTDTQYF. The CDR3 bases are TGTGCCAGCAGCCCTTCTTTGGGGCGGCGAACAGATACGCAGTATTTT.

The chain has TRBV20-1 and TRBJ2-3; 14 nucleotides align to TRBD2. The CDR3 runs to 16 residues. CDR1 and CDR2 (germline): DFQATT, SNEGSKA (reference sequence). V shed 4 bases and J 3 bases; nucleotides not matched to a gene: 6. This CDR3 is CSAKTSGRARTDTQYF. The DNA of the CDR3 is TGCAGTGCTAAGACTAGCGGGAGGGCAAGGACAGATACGCAGTATTTT.

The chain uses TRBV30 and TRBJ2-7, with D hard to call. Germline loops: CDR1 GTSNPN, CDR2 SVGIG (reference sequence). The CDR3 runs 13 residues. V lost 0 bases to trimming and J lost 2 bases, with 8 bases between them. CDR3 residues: CAWSVGPAYEQYF. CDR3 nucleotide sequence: TGTGCCTGGAGTGTAGGGCCGGCCTACGAGCAGTACTTC.

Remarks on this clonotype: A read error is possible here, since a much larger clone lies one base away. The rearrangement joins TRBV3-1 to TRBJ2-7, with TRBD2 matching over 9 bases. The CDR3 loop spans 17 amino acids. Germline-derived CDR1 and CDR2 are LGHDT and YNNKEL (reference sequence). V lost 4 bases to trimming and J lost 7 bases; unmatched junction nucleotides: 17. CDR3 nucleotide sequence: TGTGCCAGCAGCCCTAGTAGCGGGGGCCCCAGGGGCAATGAGCAGTACTTC. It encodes CASSPSSGGPRGNEQYF.

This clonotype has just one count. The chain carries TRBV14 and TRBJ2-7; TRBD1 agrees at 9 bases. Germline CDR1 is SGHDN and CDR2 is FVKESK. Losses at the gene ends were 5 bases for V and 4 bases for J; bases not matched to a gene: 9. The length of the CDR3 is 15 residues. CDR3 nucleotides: TGTGCCAGCAGCGCTTATAGGGGACAGGGTTACGAGCAGTACTTC. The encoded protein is CASSAYRGQGYEQYF. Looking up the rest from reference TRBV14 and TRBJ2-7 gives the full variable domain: EAGVTQFPSHSVIEKGQTVTLRCDPISGHDNLYWYRRVMGKEIKFLLHFVKESKQDESGMPNNRFLAERTGGTYSTLKVQPAELEDSGVYFCASSAYRGQGYEQYFGPGTRLTVT.

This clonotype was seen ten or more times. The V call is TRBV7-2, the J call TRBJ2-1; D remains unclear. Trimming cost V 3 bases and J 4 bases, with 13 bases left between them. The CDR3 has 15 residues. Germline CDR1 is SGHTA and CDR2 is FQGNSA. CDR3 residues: CASSFGRLTYNEQFF. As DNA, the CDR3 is TGTGCCAGCAGCTTCGGCCGGCTCACTTACAATGAGCAGTTCTTC.

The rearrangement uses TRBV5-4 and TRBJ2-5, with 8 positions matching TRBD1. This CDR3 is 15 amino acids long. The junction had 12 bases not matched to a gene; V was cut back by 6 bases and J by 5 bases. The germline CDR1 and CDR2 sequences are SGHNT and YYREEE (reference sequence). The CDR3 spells CASTATGAGGETQYF. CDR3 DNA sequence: TGTGCCAGCACCGCGACAGGGGCAGGGGGCGAGACCCAGTACTTC. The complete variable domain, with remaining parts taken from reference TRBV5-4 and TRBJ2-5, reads ETGVTQSPTHLIKTRGQQVTLRCSSQSGHNTVSWYQQALGQGPQFIFQYYREEENGRGNFPPRFSGLQFPNYSSELNVNALELDDSALYLCASTATGAGGETQYFGPGTRLLVL.

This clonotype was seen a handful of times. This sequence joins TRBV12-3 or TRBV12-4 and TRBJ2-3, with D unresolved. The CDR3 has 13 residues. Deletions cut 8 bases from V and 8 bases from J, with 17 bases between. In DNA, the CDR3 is TGTGCCAGCCTCCCCCCCAGCACCGGTACGCAGTATTTT. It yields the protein CASLPPSTGTQYF.

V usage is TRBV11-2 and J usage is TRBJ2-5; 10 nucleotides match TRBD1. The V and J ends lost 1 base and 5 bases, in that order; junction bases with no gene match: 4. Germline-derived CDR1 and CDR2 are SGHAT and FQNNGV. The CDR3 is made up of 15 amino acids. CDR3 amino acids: CASSLGGTGDETQYF. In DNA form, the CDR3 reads TGTGCCAGCAGCTTAGGTGGGACAGGGGACGAGACCCAGTACTTC.

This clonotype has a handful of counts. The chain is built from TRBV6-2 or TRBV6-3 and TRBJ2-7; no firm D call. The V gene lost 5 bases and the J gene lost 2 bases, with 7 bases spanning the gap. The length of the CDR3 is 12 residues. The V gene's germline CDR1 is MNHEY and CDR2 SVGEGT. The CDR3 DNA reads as TGTGCCAGCAGTGTTGTTACCTACGAGCAGTACTTC. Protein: CASSVVTYEQYF.

The CDR3 DNA follows: TGCAGCGCGACCCTCCGGGACAGCTCCTACGAGCAGTACTTC. Translated, it gives CSATLRDSSYEQYF. The gene calls are TRBV29-1 and TRBJ2-7, with 7 positions matching TRBD1. The V gene end was trimmed by 7 bases and the J gene end by 0 bases; junction bases not matched to a gene: 9. The CDR3 sequence is 14 residues long. From germline, CDR1 is SQVTM and CDR2 ANQGSEA.

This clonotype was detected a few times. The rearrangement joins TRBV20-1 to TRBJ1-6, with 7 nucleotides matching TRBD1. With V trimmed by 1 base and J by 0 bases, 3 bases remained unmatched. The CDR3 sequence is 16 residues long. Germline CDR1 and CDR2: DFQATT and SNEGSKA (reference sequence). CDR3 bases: TGCAGTGCTAGAGCAGGGGGGAGCTCCTATAATTCACCCCTCCACTTT. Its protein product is CSARAGGSSYNSPLHF.

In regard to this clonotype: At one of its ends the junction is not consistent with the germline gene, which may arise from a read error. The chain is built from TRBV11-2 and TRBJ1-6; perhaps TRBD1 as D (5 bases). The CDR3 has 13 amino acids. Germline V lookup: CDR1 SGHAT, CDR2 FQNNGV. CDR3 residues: CGSSPDGTSPLHF. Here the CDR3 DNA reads TGTGGCAGCAGCCCAGACGGGACTTCACCCCTCCACTTT. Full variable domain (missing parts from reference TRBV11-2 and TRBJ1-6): EAGVAQSPRYKIIEKRQSVAFWCNPISGHATLYWYQQILGQGPKLLIQFQNNGVVDDSQLPKDRFSAERLKGVDSTLKIQPAKLEDSAVYLCGSSPDGTSPLHFGNGTRLTVT.

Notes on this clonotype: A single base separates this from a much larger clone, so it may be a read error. As DNA, the CDR3 is TGCAGCGTTTGGGACAATGAGCAGTACTTC. It specifies CSVWDNEQYF. The chain links TRBV29-1 to TRBJ2-5, with D maybe TRBD1 (6 bases). Trimming removed 5 bases at V and 11 bases at J, with 12 bases between. The CDR3 runs to 10 residues. The V gene's germline CDR1 is SQVTM and CDR2 ANQGSEA.

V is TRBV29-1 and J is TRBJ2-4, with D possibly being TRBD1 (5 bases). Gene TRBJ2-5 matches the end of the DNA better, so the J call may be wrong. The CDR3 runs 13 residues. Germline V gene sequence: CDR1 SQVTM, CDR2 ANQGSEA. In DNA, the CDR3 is TGCAGCGTTGAACAGGGTGGTCGAGAGACCCAGTACTTC. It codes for CSVEQGGRETQYF.